A single sample is the source of the 10 T cell receptor beta chains below, sequenced in a study of PD-1 blockade in classical Hodgkin lymphoma. Some clones are missing from TCRdb's copy, which holds only in-frame ones; the method was immunoSEQ multiplex PCR. The repertoire includes 90,000 to 110,000 clones, around 90% of them detected once, and around 20% sits in the top ten. Time point denoted: cycle 4 day 1 (C4D1), after more than five weeks of nivolumab. No patient escaped relapse after autologous stem cell transplantation, and brentuximab vedotin exposure varied. This specimen was peripheral blood mononuclear cells (PBMCs), taken before the fourth cycle of nivolumab. The receptors were gathered from a human donor with classical Hodgkin lymphoma.

This clone appeared a single time. The rearrangement links TRBV19 to TRBJ2-1, with D possibly being TRBD2 (5 bases). The CDR3 totals 15 residues. V gave up 4 bases and J gave up 2 bases, with 12 bases separating them. The germline CDR1 and CDR2 sequences are LNHDA and SQIVND (reference sequence). CDR3 sequence (DNA): TGTGCCAGTAGTAATGGAGGAAGCGCCTACAATGAGCAGTTCTTC. As protein: CASSNGGSAYNEQFF. Variable domain in full (rest from reference TRBV19 and TRBJ2-1): DGGITQSPKYLFRKEGQNVTLSCEQNLNHDAMYWYRQDPGQGLRLIYYSQIVNDFQKGDIAEGYSVSREKKESFPLTVTSAQKNPTAFYLCASSNGGSAYNEQFFGPGTRLTVL.

This clone was observed a handful of times. This sequence joins TRBV7-9 and TRBJ2-5, with unresolved D. The V gene lost 0 bases and the J gene lost 3 bases, with 5 bases spanning the gap. Per the germline V gene, CDR1 is SEHNR and CDR2 is FQNEAQ (reference sequence). The CDR3 runs to 13 residues. CDR3 DNA: TGTGCCAGCAGCTTAGCCGGAAAAGAGACCCAGTACTTC. It translates to CASSLAGKETQYF.

The chain has TRBV6-5 and TRBJ1-1; 10 nucleotides agree with TRBD1. Losses at the gene ends were 0 bases for V and 5 bases for J; bases not matched to a gene: 3. This CDR3 has 15 amino acids. Germline CDR1 MNHEY, CDR2 SVGAGI. The chain's CDR3 is CASSYSGQGRTEAFF. The CDR3, as DNA: TGTGCCAGCAGTTACTCGGGACAGGGGAGGACTGAAGCTTTCTTT.

The rearrangement links TRBV6-5 to TRBJ1-1; 8 nucleotides align to TRBD1. V lost 6 bases and J lost 5; bases outside the gene matches: 11. Germline V CDR1 and CDR2: MNHEY, SVGAGI. The CDR3 has 15 amino acids. CDR3 sequence (DNA): TGTGCCAGCAGACCCCTCGACAGGGGAGTGACTGAAGCTTTCTTT. This encodes CASRPLDRGVTEAFF.

The chain couples TRBV27 to TRBJ2-1, with D perhaps matching TRBD1 (5 bases). Trimming pared 3 bases from V and 9 bases from J, leaving 18 bases between. The CDR3 has 15 residues. Germline values: CDR1 MNHEY, CDR2 SMNVEV (reference sequence). CDR3 coding DNA: TGTGCCAGCAGTTTGGAAGGGGCGAGAAGGGGTGAGCAGTTCTTC. Its protein product is CASSLEGARRGEQFF.

The chain has TRBV11-2 and TRBJ1-2; 7 bases match TRBD1. The CDR3 extends over 13 amino acids. After removal of 3 bases from V and 4 bases from J, the junction contained 2 bases not matched to a gene. Germline V gene lookup returns CDR1 SGHAT and CDR2 FQNNGV. Here the CDR3 reads CASSFQGGYGYTF. CDR3 DNA: TGTGCCAGCAGCTTCCAGGGGGGCTATGGCTACACCTTC.

The chain joins TRBV7-9 to TRBJ1-1, with a weak D call TRBD1 (5 bases). Trimming cost V 4 bases and J 6 bases, with 12 bases left between them. Germline V lookup: CDR1 SEHNR, CDR2 FQNEAQ (reference sequence). The CDR3 has 13 residues. The CDR3 bases are TGTGCCAGCAGCTCCGCGGGGGGATCTGAAGCTTTCTTT. It specifies CASSSAGGSEAFF.

The chain carries TRBV6-5 and TRBJ1-5; D gene ambiguous. The CDR3 extends over 15 amino acids. Germline lookup yields CDR1 MNHEY and CDR2 SVGAGI. V was shortened by 2 bases and J by 2 bases, with 10 bases between the two germline ends. CDR3 sequence (DNA): TGTGCCAGCAGTTACGGGAGGATCGGCAATCAGCCCCAGCATTTT. Translation: CASSYGRIGNQPQHF.

The V and J genes are TRBV13 and TRBJ2-7; 16 nucleotides align to TRBD2. Germline trimming cut 5 bases from V and 1 base from J; bases unmatched to any gene: 8. This CDR3 is 18 amino acids long. The V gene's germline CDR1 is PRHDT and CDR2 FYEKMQ (reference sequence). CDR3 nucleotide sequence: TGTGCCAGCAGCCTGGGACTAGCGGGAGGGTTTGGTTCCTACGAGCAGTACTTC. It yields the protein CASSLGLAGGFGSYEQYF.

The rearrangement uses TRBV9 and TRBJ2-3, with 11 bases identical to TRBD2. The CDR3 runs 16 residues. From germline, CDR1 is SGDLS and CDR2 YYNGEE. V shed 4 bases, J shed 5 bases, and the junction held 9 bases outside the gene matches. CDR3 nucleotides: TGTGCCAGCAGCCCCCCACTAGCGGGAGTACGAGATACGCAGTATTTT. Encoded protein: CASSPPLAGVRDTQYF.